This T cell receptor (beta chain) was identified during a study of chemoradiotherapy in HPV16-positive cancers. CDR1 and CDR2 (germline): SGHNT, YYREEE (reference sequence). V was trimmed by 6 bases and J by 6 bases, leaving 9 bases between them. The CDR3 has 11 amino acids. Worth noting for this clone: Antigen unknown.

Study-level findings and limits: Candidate HPV-specific clones and E7-related TCR motifs grew in tumor during treatment.

The table came from immunoSEQ multiplex PCR; TCRdb's copy has only in-frame clones and leaves some out. The data contain about 5,400 clones, about 89% of them singletons. The sample in question was blood, obtained from a patient who underwent chemoradiotherapy. The rearrangement links TRBV5-4 to TRBJ1-1, with D perhaps matching TRBD1 (5 bases). The clonotype comes from a human donor with HPV-associated anogenital cancer. CDR3 nucleotide sequence: TGTGCCAGCATGGGGGGTTCTGAAGCTTTCTTT. This codes for CASMGGSEAFF.